This passage covers 14 T cell receptor beta chains from one sample sequenced in a study of immune reconstitution after stem cell transplant in scleroderma. MiXCR was run by TCRdb on the RT-PCR reads, yielding one entry per CDR3 protein. This table holds more than 3,500 distinct CDR3 sequences, 5% to 6% found once. Sampling was performed before or after autologous hematopoietic stem cell transplantation (not recorded which). The receptors derive from a female donor with systemic sclerosis.

This clonotype rates as medium-sized. The V gene is TRBV29-1, the J gene TRBJ1-1; no reliable D call. The CDR3 extends over 13 amino acids. V lost 7 bases to trimming and J lost 3 bases, with 15 bases between them. The germline CDR1 and CDR2 sequences are SQVTM and ANQGSEA. CDR3: CSAAEALHTEAFF. The CDR3 DNA follows: TGCAGCGCTGCAGAAGCCCTCCACACTGAAGCTTTCTTT.

In its sample, this clonotype was seen a few times. The CDR3 is CASSPTTASGNTIYF. The CDR3 DNA reads as TGTGCCAGCTCACCAACGACAGCCTCTGGAAACACCATATATTTT. The chain joins TRBV18 to TRBJ1-3; D possibly corresponds to TRBD1 (5 bases). V was shortened by 2 bases and J by 0 bases, with 8 bases between the two germline ends. The CDR3 has 15 residues. CDR1 is KGHSH and CDR2 is LQKENI in the germline V gene. The whole variable domain, filled in from reference TRBV18 and TRBJ1-3, reads NAGVMQNPRHLVRRRGQEARLRCSPMKGHSHVYWYRQLPEEGLKFMVYLQKENIIDESGMPKERFSAEFPKEGPSILRIQQVVRGDSAAYFCASSPTTASGNTIYFGEGSWLTVV.

In its sample, this clonotype is medium-sized. This chain links TRBV20-1 with TRBJ2-1; 7 nucleotides agree with TRBD2. Unmatched junction bases numbered 10, after V lost 5 bases and J lost 9 bases. The V gene's germline CDR1 is DFQATT and CDR2 SNEGSKA (reference sequence). This CDR3 has 13 amino acids. The CDR3 region has the DNA TGCAGTGCTGGACTAGTTTCTTCCGGTGAGCAGTTCTTC. Its translation is CSAGLVSSGEQFF.

Sample share makes this clonotype medium-sized (0.01 to 0.1%). V and J are TRBV5-1 and TRBJ2-4; tentatively, D is TRBD2 (5 bases). The length of the CDR3 is 14 residues. V gave up 3 bases and J gave up 3 bases, with 10 bases separating them. Germline CDR1 is SGHRS and CDR2 is YFSETQ. The chain's CDR3 is CASSSGWDKNIQYF. In nucleotides, the CDR3 is TGCGCCAGCAGCTCGGGGTGGGACAAAAACATTCAGTACTTC.

By its share, this clonotype is medium-sized (0.01 to 0.1%). The chain uses TRBV10-3 and TRBJ2-2; 10 bases match TRBD1. Germline V gene sequence: CDR1 ENHRY, CDR2 SYGVKD. J was trimmed by 7 bases and V by 5 bases; bases with no gene match: 7. This CDR3 spans 15 amino acids. The CDR3 sequence: CAISSTGGGGGELFF. CDR3 in DNA: TGTGCCATCAGTTCGACAGGGGGCGGAGGCGGGGAGCTGTTTTTT.

This clonotype is medium-sized in the sample. V is TRBV29-1 and J is TRBJ1-1; no clear D. Germline CDR1 and CDR2: SQVTM and ANQGSEA. CDR3 length: 12 amino acids. Trimming removed 4 bases at V and 3 bases at J, with 9 bases between. The CDR3: CSVGVYYTEAFF. CDR3 nucleotide sequence: TGCAGCGTTGGGGTATACTACACTGAAGCTTTCTTT.

The V call is TRBV12-3 or TRBV12-4, the J call TRBJ2-3; no clear D gene. V was trimmed by 6 bases and J by 2 bases, leaving 6 bases between them. The CDR3 covers 12 residues. The CDR3 reads CASSSNTDTQYF. The CDR3 DNA reads TGTGCCAGCAGCTCAAACACAGATACGCAGTATTTT.

This clonotype was counted many times. V and J are TRBV4-2 and TRBJ1-5; D gene uncertain. Germline CDR1 reads LGHNA; CDR2 reads YNFKEQ. The CDR3 sequence is 16 residues long. V gave up 1 base and J gave up 0 bases, with 10 bases separating them. CDR3 in amino acids: CASSQGWETSNQPQHF. DNA of the CDR3: TGTGCCAGCAGCCAAGGTTGGGAAACTAGCAATCAGCCCCAGCATTTT.

This clonotype is termed medium-sized. V usage is TRBV4-2 and J usage is TRBJ1-6, with 9 bases aligning to TRBD1. The CDR3 is 16 residues long. CDR1 is LGHNA, CDR2 YNFKEQ, per germline. The V gene end was trimmed by 4 bases and the J gene end by 10 bases; junction bases not matched to a gene: 11. This chain's CDR3 is CASSPIDGTGNSPLHF. The CDR3 DNA reads TGTGCCAGCAGCCCTATCGACGGGACAGGGAACTCACCCCTCCACTTT.

This clonotype is termed medium-sized. The rearrangement joins TRBV19 to TRBJ2-2; D not certain. Trimming left V 7 bases short and J 3 bases short, with 6 bases between. The CDR3 covers 12 residues. Germline V gene lookup returns CDR1 LNHDA and CDR2 SQIVND (reference sequence). This CDR3 reads CASTGYTGELFF. The CDR3 DNA sequence: TGTGCCAGTACCGGCTACACCGGGGAGCTGTTTTTT.

By share, this clonotype ranks as medium-sized (0.01 to 0.1%). One end of the junction does not line up with germline, which may come from a read error. The chain carries TRBV10-3 and TRBJ2-7; 7 bases agree with TRBD2. This CDR3 has 16 residues. Germline values: CDR1 ENHRY, CDR2 SYGVKD. CDR3 DNA: TGTGCCATCAGTCCTAGTCCCCCAGGACTAGTCGGGAGCCCATGGTTC. This gives the protein CAISPSPPGLVGSPWF.

This clonotype is medium-sized. The V gene is TRBV20-1, the J gene TRBJ1-4; D may be TRBD1 (5 bases). Deletions cut 0 bases from V and 6 bases from J, with 20 bases between. There are 17 residues in the CDR3. Germline CDR1 reads DFQATT; CDR2 reads SNEGSKA (reference sequence). This chain's CDR3 is CSARDLTGPMEDEKLFF. CDR3 nucleotide sequence: TGCAGTGCTAGAGATTTAACAGGCCCGATGGAGGATGAAAAACTGTTTTTT.

This clonotype is deemed medium-sized (0.01 to 0.1%). J is TRBJ1-4 and V is TRBV5-6; 8 bases fit TRBD1. The CDR3 runs to 15 residues. The J segment lost 5 bases and the V segment lost 2 bases, leaving 5 bases of the junction unmatched. The germline V gene encodes CDR1 SGHDT and CDR2 YYEEEE. The CDR3 spells CASSFRTGRNEKLFF. The CDR3 region has the DNA TGTGCCAGCAGCTTTAGGACAGGGAGGAATGAAAAACTGTTTTTT.

In its sample, this clonotype ranks as medium-sized. The chain combines TRBV7-2 with TRBJ1-5, with D possibly matching TRBD1 (5 bases). The V and J ends lost 4 bases and 3 bases respectively, with 13 bases between them. This CDR3 has 15 amino acids. CDR1 is SGHTA and CDR2 is FQGNSA in the germline V gene. The CDR3 reads CASSSAGSPNQPQHF. The CDR3 DNA sequence: TGTGCCAGCAGCTCGGCAGGGTCCCCCAATCAGCCCCAGCATTTT. The entire variable domain, with the rest obtained from reference TRBV7-2 and TRBJ1-5, is as follows: GAGVSQSPSNKVTEKGKDVELRCDPISGHTALYWYRQSLGQGLEFLIYFQGNSAPDKSGLPSDRFSAERTGGSVSTLTIQRTQQEDSAVYLCASSSAGSPNQPQHFGDGTRLSIL.